This TCR beta chain stems from a study of blood T cell repertoires in COVID-19. The table came from immunoSEQ multiplex PCR; TCRdb's copy has only in-frame clones and leaves some out. This table holds 90,000 or so clones, around nine tenths found once. Germline CDR1 and CDR2: LGHDT and YNNKEL (reference sequence). This CDR3 region has 15 residues. V shed 3 bases, J shed 7 bases, and the junction held 5 bases outside the gene matches. Sample: peripheral blood. V usage is TRBV3-1 (or the pseudogene TRBV3-2) and J usage is TRBJ2-2; TRBD1 matches 10 bases. This clonotype was sampled from a woman aged 55-69 years with COVID-19, enrolled during active disease. This CDR3 is CASSHDRGHDGELFF. CDR3 nucleotide sequence: TGTGCCAGCAGCCACGACAGGGGGCATGACGGGGAGCTGTTTTTT.